This T cell receptor (beta chain) was sequenced for a study of radiation and T cells in renal cell carcinoma. This clone was detected a few times. The antigen is unknown. Assay used: immunoSEQ multiplex PCR; TCRdb lists only in-frame clones, some missing. Among about 25,000 clones listed, 55% to 75% were seen once. Study conclusions and caveats: Dominant CDR3 motifs occupied more repertoire in irradiated than control tumors.

Treatment of the sample: treatment-naive control, cytoreductive nephrectomy. Treatment-naive patients without radiation supplied the control tumors at nephrectomy. The patient's renal cell carcinoma had clear cell pathology. Control tumors came from a few females and 11 males, aged about 35 to 82. The source of this sequence is a man aged 35-49 years with renal cell carcinoma. Sequences were derived from tumor tissue, sampled from a patient whose treatment was nephrectomy without radiotherapy.

This CDR3 is CASSQTSGGSYEQYF. The CDR3 DNA sequence: TGTGCCAGCAGCCAAACTAGCGGCGGCTCCTACGAGCAGTACTTC. The chain uses TRBV7-6 and TRBJ2-7, with 8 bases identical to TRBD2. The germline V gene encodes CDR1 SGHVS and CDR2 FNYEAQ. V shed 5 bases and J 0 bases; nucleotides not matched to a gene: 6. The CDR3 totals 15 residues.